The entry below gives a single T cell receptor (beta chain) sequence along with its context. What it binds is unknown. Profiled with immunoSEQ multiplex PCR; TCRdb holds only in-frame clones, not every one. This sample carries 100,000 or so clones, approximately 84% of them seen once, and the ten largest clones take roughly 0.97%. The data originate from a study of graft-versus-host responses after intestinal transplantation. As for the study in general: Grafts were multivisceral, liver-intestinal, or isolated intestinal. All of the recipients had induction that used anti-thymocyte globulin, then tacrolimus and steroids for 2 to 3 years. Findings and limits, study-wide: The study found high graft-versus-host to host-versus-graft clonal ratios in allografts of patients with graft-donor T cell macrochimerism. Detected in recipient marrow were GvH clones, some of which were first observed in ileum or blood.

The CDR3 covers 15 residues. The germline CDR1 and CDR2 sequences are MNHNS and SASEGT. V gave up 2 bases and J gave up 8 bases, with 18 bases separating them. The receptor was isolated from a human donor who was the organ donor for an intestinal transplant. Material: unstimulated CD4+ T cells sorted from spleen or lymph node cells, obtained before transplant. The chain employs TRBV6-1 and TRBJ2-5, with D possibly being TRBD1 (5 bases). The CDR3 sequence is CASSERRARVSTQYF. The CDR3 nucleotides read TGTGCCAGCAGTGAAAGGAGAGCCAGGGTAAGCACCCAGTACTTC.